The sequence of this TCR beta chain was determined in a study of blood T cell repertoires in COVID-19. Study-level background: Sites across the United States, Italy and Spain contributed samples from acute and convalescent COVID-19.

V was shortened by 7 bases and J by 0 bases, with 20 bases between the two germline ends. Germline V gives CDR1 SGHRS, CDR2 YFSETQ. CDR3 length: 18 amino acids. Some clones are missing from TCRdb's copy, which holds only in-frame ones; the method was immunoSEQ multiplex PCR. The sample has about 220,000 clones, roughly 85% seen once. This sequence originates from a woman aged 70-85 years with COVID-19, enrolled during active disease. Sequenced sample: peripheral blood. The V call is TRBV5-1, the J call TRBJ2-6, with D perhaps TRBD1 (5 bases). Written as DNA, the CDR3 is TGCGCCAGCTCTTTAAAGAAAGGGGCGGTCTCTGGGGCCAACGTCCTGACTTTC. It encodes CASSLKKGAVSGANVLTF.